This T cell receptor (beta chain) was captured by sequencing in a study of blood T cell repertoires in COVID-19 (TCRdb year 2020). With respect to the entire study: Collaborator samples came from the United States, Italy and Spain and covered acute and convalescent phases of COVID-19. The repertoires were released in a freely available public database meant as a resource for research on the immune response to SARS-CoV-2. Sample metadata almost always included a de-identified subject ID, COVID-19 status, age in years and sex. The prospective study material was composed of cDNA or gDNA derived from T cells, B-cell-depleted T cells, or PBMCs. Deeply sampled blood TCRbeta repertoires from subjects exposed to, actively infected with, or recovered from COVID-19 were included in the dataset. Samples were obtained from the ongoing ImmuneRACE study (first 160 participants) and from roughly 1,300 subjects provided by 6 global collaborators. HLA class I and class II types, where available, came from metadata supplied by the sample provider rather than from assay-based typing.

The CDR3 holds 15 amino acids from the cysteine to the phenylalanine. Of all the DNA, just the CDR3 is kept, 45 bases in frame from base 1. For CDR1 and CDR2, the germline V gene (reference sequence) lists LGHDT and YNNKEL. Relative to germline, V is 4 bases shorter and J is 5 bases shorter, with 12 bases between their ends. At one collaborating source in Seattle, patients were enrolled during active infection and were followed longitudinally through the course of disease. The collaborating institutions used their own protocols to collect whole blood in K2EDTA tubes. For TCRbeta analysis, collaborators shipped samples as frozen whole blood, isolated PBMCs, or DNA extracted from either of those sample types. The research as a whole found: The quantity of clinical and demographic metadata differed by source and by participant and was supplied without curation.

TCRbeta CDR3 regions were amplified from genomic DNA by means of the immunoSEQ Assay, a bias-controlled multiplex PCR. For the original study's pipeline: Within the assay, amplification of reference gene primers was used to estimate how many nucleated cells each sample contained. To quantify the absolute abundance of each unique TCRbeta CDR3 rearrangement, sequence reads were collapsed and filtered. Productive Simpson clonality was computed per sample as the square root of Simpson's diversity index over productive rearrangements. The table was pulled from immuneACCESS by TCRdb, which kept in-frame rearrangements only. Such tables lose some clones; where checked, under half of the loss comes from unresolved V genes, and the rest has no known cause. The V and J calls and clone size were taken over from that table, and D and trimming were inferred from the DNA. This sample is represented by 300,000 to 350,000 clones; approximately 86% of them were singletons. The top ten constitute more than 7.5% of the sample.

The count of this clone is one. This receptor's antigen is unknown. Per-nucleotide qualities are absent, and no much larger clonotype sits a single base away. This chain is built from TRBV3-1 (or the pseudogene TRBV3-2) and TRBJ1-6; the D gene is unclear. The receptor was derived from a man aged 25 to 40 with COVID-19, enrolled during active disease. Sequences were obtained from peripheral blood. The nucleotide sequence is TGTGCCAGCAGCCCTTATAACGGAGATAATTCACCCCTCCACTTT. Its protein product is CASSPYNGDNSPLHF.